This TCR beta chain was sequenced during a study of shared clonotypes between healthy human individuals (dated by TCRdb to the early 2020s). For the study in its entirety: The cohort included three men and a couple of women between 18 and 49 years of age. Per donor, three plates each were used for CD4 naive and CD4 memory, two for CD8 naive, and one for CD8 memory. To estimate repertoire size and how much clonotype sharing occurs between individuals, the study deeply sequenced the blood TCR repertoires of 4 to 6 healthy adults. To increase sequencing depth and limit assay-specific biases, TCR repertoire library preparation and sequencing were carried out by different laboratories using diverse techniques. Per donor, leukapheresis produced somewhere between about 0.85 and 9.5 billion PBMCs.

Worth noting for this clone: What this receptor recognizes is not known. Qualities for individual bases were not recorded, and no much larger clone is one base off.

Results the study describes overall, beyond this receptor: Based on pairwise subsampling, the degree of clonotype sharing among donors was expected to be affected by sequencing depth. Because the study included only a small number of donors, the genetic and exposure-history diversity represented was limited. Naive subsets generally had larger estimated clonotype richness than memory subsets. Clonotypes shared by all four sorted-subset donors showed higher generation probabilities than non-shared clonotypes. Sharing across a few donors was observed for approximately 5% of naive CD4, around 3.5% of naive CD8, 2% to 2.5% of memory CD4, and about 0.4% of memory CD8 clonotypes. Even with the large sequencing depth, rarefaction of the sorted-subset datasets indicated that sequencing was incomplete. Sampling was restricted to blood, and TCR repertoires in tissues likely differ from the TCR repertoires found in blood.

Using the deep immunoSEQ assay, TCR CDR3 regions were amplified from genomic DNA by multiplex PCR. For each cell subset, the extracted genomic DNA was distributed evenly across all wells of several immunoSEQ 96-well plates, and each plate served as one replicate. For sorted subsets, 150 to 250 ng genomic DNA, equal to some 30,000 T cell genomes, was loaded into each replicate PCR. Purified libraries were measured with a Qubit 3.0 fluorometer, size-checked on a Bioanalyzer 2100, and measured again with the KAPA Library Quantification kit. A separate single-read 150-cycle Illumina NextSeq 550 flow cell was used to sequence each immunoSEQ 96-well plate. On the authors' methods: Because only junctional sequences without quality scores were contained in the immunoSEQ output, filtering matching that applied to full-length reads could not be performed. Sequences were annotated with PyIR, a Python wrapper for IgBLAST v1.9, using IMGT germline references to assign V/J genes and CDR3. Reads with weak V/J assignments (E-value above 1e-6), missing CDR3, stop codons, out-of-frame junctions, or ambiguous translated residues were removed. V3J clonotypes were defined as sequences sharing an identical inferred V gene, J gene, and CDR3 amino acid sequence. The percentage overlap between two repertoires was calculated by dividing the number of shared unique clonotypes by the size of the smaller repertoire. Richness of each repertoire was evaluated using RTK rarefaction, the Chao1 estimator, and Recon v2.1 estimates of unobserved clonotypes. For all TCRbeta clonotypes obtained by the gDNA method from a handful of donors, generation probabilities were computed with OLGA. This is the immuneACCESS table as TCRdb keeps it, with only in-frame sequences that have V and J called. A part of the clones is gone; compared with another copy, unresolved V genes explain less than half, and the rest is unexplained. V and J calls and clone size are those listed in that table; D and trimming were worked out from the DNA. This sample gives roughly 2.1 million clones in total; roughly 91% of them show up just once. The top ten constitute under 2% of the sample.

For the CD8 naive samples, CD45RO-negative cells were positively selected for CCR7, yielding a CD45RA+CCR7+ population from which TemRA cells were excluded. Donors were healthy HIV-negative adults with no recently reported acute infections or vaccinations. Every donor was a Caucasian adult residing in Nashville, Tennessee, USA. Blood was obtained by leukapheresis, after which PBMCs were separated by Ficoll-Histopaque density gradient centrifugation and cryopreserved in liquid nitrogen vapor phase. Analytical flow cytometry was used to check the purity and quantity of each magnetically sorted T cell population. Genomic DNA was isolated from every sorted fraction and measured by UV absorbance on a Nanodrop 2000c. Per the germline V gene (reference sequence), MNHEY is the CDR1 and SMNVEV is the CDR2. The CDR3 runs 13 residues from the cysteine to the phenylalanine. The only DNA kept is the CDR3, 39 bases in frame from the first base. The trim is 8 bases for V and 8 bases for J, with a gap of 15 bases between the germline ends.

Sequencing was carried out using naive CD8+ T cells from PBMCs. The cell subset or site label corresponds to: CD45RA+CCR7+. The sequence derives from a man aged 18-30 years in good health. Some clones in this sample may be carry-over from other donors' samples. The rearrangement combines TRBV27 with TRBJ1-4, and possibly TRBD1, on 5 matching bases. The sequenced DNA: TGTGCCAGCGGATCAGGGTTGCGGGAAAAACTGTTTTTT. Protein translation: CASGSGLREKLFF.